The 21 T cell receptor beta chains listed next were all sequenced from one sample in a study of T-cell memory formation after mild COVID-19. TCRdb fed the 5' RACE reads into MiXCR, producing one record per CDR3 protein. The repertoire includes more than 300,000 distinct CDR3 sequences, 14% of them detected once, and roughly 21% sits in the top ten. The sequenced material came from PBMCs or a T cell subset sorted from them (not recorded which). All receptors derive from a man younger than 30 who had mild COVID-19 (a few samples of this study predate the infection). Cell type and time point are not known.

This clonotype was seen a few times. The chain combines TRBV20-1 with TRBJ2-1; D gene uncertain. The V gene's germline CDR1 is DFQATT and CDR2 SNEGSKA (reference sequence). V was pared by 0 bases and J by 0 bases, with 9 bases between. The CDR3 loop spans 15 amino acids. The CDR3 protein is CSARDYRHSYNEQFF. CDR3 bases: TGCAGTGCTAGAGATTACCGTCACTCCTACAATGAGCAGTTCTTC.

Only a few counts were recorded for this clonotype. The chain employs TRBV4-1 and TRBJ2-7; 10 nucleotides agree with TRBD1. The CDR3 is 16 residues long. The junction had 10 bases not matched to a gene; V was cut back by 0 bases and J by 8 bases. The germline CDR1 and CDR2 sequences are MGHRA and YSYEKL. The CDR3 nucleotides read TGCGCCAGCAGCCAAGATCCCGGGACAGGGGCGGCGAAGCAGTACTTC. Translated, it gives CASSQDPGTGAAKQYF.

The chain is built from TRBV20-1 and TRBJ1-4; D is unresolved. Trimming cost V 2 bases and J 5 bases, with 6 bases left between them. CDR1 is DFQATT and CDR2 is SNEGSKA in the germline V gene (reference sequence). The CDR3 contains 12 residues. CDR3 DNA: TGCAGTGCTAGAAGGGTGAATGAAAAACTGTTTTTT. Protein sequence: CSARRVNEKLFF.

The V gene is TRBV29-1, the J gene TRBJ1-3; D is perhaps TRBD1 (5 bases). Germline lookup yields CDR1 SQVTM and CDR2 ANQGSEA. This CDR3 is built from 12 residues. Trimming took 6 bases from V and 3 from J, leaving 9 bases between them. The chain's CDR3 is CSVRGGGNTIYF. In DNA form, the CDR3 reads TGCAGCGTACGGGGCGGTGGAAACACCATATATTTT.

This clonotype has just a few counts. The CDR3, as DNA: TGTGCCAGCAGCCAAGACGCAGCGATTCACCCCCTCCACTTT. Translating gives CASSQDAAIHPLHF. This chain joins TRBV14 and TRBJ1-6, with D hard to call. The CDR3 is made up of 14 amino acids. Germline V gene sequence: CDR1 SGHDN, CDR2 FVKESK. V was trimmed by 0 bases and J by 13 bases, leaving 13 bases between them.

This clonotype occurred a few times. The chain couples TRBV12-3 or TRBV12-4 to TRBJ1-1; D not resolved. CDR3 length: 14 amino acids. Trimming took off 2 bases at V and 0 bases at J, with 7 bases between the two ends. Written as DNA, the CDR3 is TGTGCCAGCAGTTTAATGGCTATGAACACTGAAGCTTTCTTT. It is translated as CASSLMAMNTEAFF.

Comment on this clonotype: A much larger clone lies one base from this, so it may be a read error. The J gene is TRBJ1-6, the V gene TRBV12-3 or TRBV12-4, with 9 bases identical to TRBD1. This CDR3 spans 16 amino acids. J lost 7 bases, V lost 9 bases, and 13 bases had no gene match. As DNA, the CDR3 is TGTGCCAGAACCGGACAAAACGGACAGGGGAATTCACCCCTCCACTTT. This sequence encodes CARTGQNGQGNSPLHF.

The chain uses TRBV7-2 and TRBJ2-1; 8 bases map to TRBD2. CDR3 size: 12 residues. V lost 11 bases and J lost 7; bases outside the gene matches: 7. Germline CDR1 and CDR2: SGHTA and FQGNSA. The CDR3 bases are TGTGCCTGTACTAGCGGCCAAAATGAGCAGTTCTTC. This codes for CACTSGQNEQFF.

This clonotype occurred many times. The rearrangement uses TRBV5-1 and TRBJ2-5; weak D call: TRBD1 (5 bases). Trimming stripped 0 bases from V and 4 bases from J, with 10 bases between. The germline V gene has CDR1 SGHRS and CDR2 YFSETQ. This CDR3 comprises 14 residues. The CDR3 loop is CASSLEGARETQYF. DNA of the CDR3: TGCGCCAGCAGCTTGGAAGGGGCCCGAGAGACCCAGTACTTC.

This clonotype was observed a single time. J is TRBJ2-5 and V is TRBV7-2, with 8 bases matching TRBD2. Germline assignment: CDR1 SGHTA and CDR2 FQGNSA. V dropped 6 bases and J dropped 5; count of bases not matched to a gene: 5. CDR3 length equals 13 residues. CDR3 DNA sequence: TGTGCCAGCAGGGAGCGGGGGATCGAGACCCAGTACTTC. This sequence encodes CASRERGIETQYF.

This clonotype was detected a few times. The chain has TRBV5-1 and TRBJ1-1; D gene unclear. Trimming removed 4 bases from V and 1 base from J, with 14 bases in between. The CDR3 has 15 residues. Germline loops: CDR1 SGHRS, CDR2 YFSETQ. CDR3 protein: CASSPPGRQNTEAFF. Here the CDR3 DNA reads TGCGCCAGCAGCCCACCCGGACGGCAGAACACTGAAGCTTTCTTT.

The rearrangement joins TRBV4-1 to TRBJ1-1; D perhaps matches TRBD1 (5 bases). The germline CDR1 and CDR2 sequences are MGHRA and YSYEKL. There are 12 residues in the CDR3. V lost 1 base to trimming and J lost 11 bases, with 11 bases between them. The CDR3 region is CASSQGPGGAFF. The CDR3 DNA follows: TGCGCCAGCAGCCAAGGACCGGGGGGGGCTTTCTTT.

The sample holds a few counts of this clonotype. V usage is TRBV7-9 and J usage is TRBJ1-6, with D possibly TRBD1 on 5 matching bases. Trimming stripped 4 bases from V and 10 bases from J, with 17 bases between. In germline, CDR1 is SEHNR, CDR2 FQNEAQ (reference sequence). The CDR3 has 15 residues. This CDR3 reads CASSSNRDLGSPLHF. In DNA, the CDR3 is TGTGCCAGCAGCTCGAACCGGGACTTGGGCTCACCCCTCCACTTT.

This clonotype appeared a few times. V is TRBV10-3 and J is TRBJ2-7; D unresolved. Between the trimmed V and J ends, which lost 6 bases and 6 bases, there was a span of 18 bases. Looked up from germline, CDR1 is ENHRY and CDR2 is SYGVKD. The CDR3 is 14 residues long. Here the CDR3 DNA reads TGTGCCATCAGGCCCTCGTCCGAGCGATCCGAGCAGTACTTC. Protein: CAIRPSSERSEQYF.

The CDR3 reads CASSLGGLDTGELFF. DNA of the CDR3: TGTGCCAGCAGCTTAGGGGGGCTGGACACCGGGGAGCTGTTTTTT. This chain connects TRBV7-8 to TRBJ2-2; perhaps TRBD1 as D (6 bases). CDR1 is SGHVS and CDR2 is FQNEAQ in the germline V gene. The CDR3 loop spans 15 amino acids. Trimming stripped 1 base from V and 3 bases from J, with 9 bases between.

V gene TRBV4-1 combines with J gene TRBJ2-3; D is possibly TRBD1 (7 bases). Germline assignment: CDR1 MGHRA and CDR2 YSYEKL. Trimming removed 0 bases from V and 13 bases from J, with 14 bases in between. The CDR3 is made up of 13 amino acids. CDR3 bases: TGCGCCAGCAGCCAAGATAGGAGGGGGCTGGAGTATTTT. Amino acid sequence: CASSQDRRGLEYF.

This clonotype was detected a few times. The rearrangement joins TRBV6-5 to TRBJ2-3, with unresolved D. The CDR3 consists of 14 residues. Per germline, CDR1 MNHEY and CDR2 SVGAGI. V shed 2 bases and J shed 0 bases, with 6 bases lying between them. CDR3 loop: CASSYESSTDTQYF. DNA of the CDR3: TGTGCCAGCAGTTACGAATCTAGCACAGATACGCAGTATTTT.

The CDR3 coding sequence is TGCGCCAGCAGCTTGGACCAGGGCCAAGAGACCCAGTACTTC. Protein sequence: CASSLDQGQETQYF. V and J are TRBV5-1 and TRBJ2-5, with D possibly matching TRBD1 (5 bases). Trimming took 0 bases from V and 1 from J, leaving 7 bases between them. The CDR3 totals 14 residues. Germline V gives CDR1 SGHRS, CDR2 YFSETQ.

The chain combines TRBV6-5 with TRBJ1-1; 9 bases fit TRBD1. The CDR3 spans 17 residues. With 2 bases clipped from V and 0 bases from J, the junction kept 7 bases outside the gene matches. Germline V gives CDR1 MNHEY, CDR2 SVGAGI. The CDR3 DNA reads as TGTGCCAGCAGTTACGTGGGACAGGGACTTATGAACACTGAAGCTTTCTTT. Its translation is CASSYVGQGLMNTEAFF.

The chain joins TRBV4-1 to TRBJ1-5; tentative D call: TRBD1 (6 bases). Trimming removed 0 bases at V and 7 bases at J, with 13 bases between. Looked up from germline, CDR1 is MGHRA and CDR2 is YSYEKL. This CDR3 has 15 residues. The CDR3 reads CASSQEGQGYQPQHF. CDR3 bases: TGCGCCAGCAGCCAAGAAGGGCAGGGGTACCAGCCCCAGCATTTT.

The CDR3 protein is CASSQWTGELFF. Here the CDR3 DNA reads TGTGCCAGCAGTCAGTGGACCGGGGAGCTGTTTTTT. The chain employs TRBV6-2 or TRBV6-3 and TRBJ2-2; D uncertain. Per germline, CDR1 MNHEY and CDR2 SVGEGT. The V gene lost 5 bases and the J gene lost 5 bases, with 6 bases spanning the gap. The length of the CDR3 is 12 residues.